The rows below give T cell receptor beta chains drawn from one sample of a study of blood T cells in healthy people across ages. TCRdb itself ran the 5' RACE reads through MiXCR, one entry per CDR3 protein. Of about 640,000 distinct CDR3 sequences listed, about 30% were seen once; the top ten hold 15% to 18%. The sequenced sample consisted of blood. The origin of the receptors is an elderly woman in good health. CDR3s include the opening cysteine and the closing phenylalanine or tryptophan. The D gene is left open where the match is weak. Clone sizes are given selectively: once, few, many, or a class where the clone is expanded.

V,size,D,J,DNA,CDR3
TRBV20-1,few,TRBD1,TRBJ1-6,TGCAGTGCTAGGGGACAGAATTCACCCCTCCACTTT,CSARGQNSPLHF
TRBV20-1,many,NA,TRBJ1-1,TGCAGTACCAACCGGGACACGATGAACACTGAAGCTTTCTTT,CSTNRDTMNTEAFF
TRBV9,many,NA,TRBJ2-3,TGTGCCAGCAGCGTACTAGGGAGCACAGATACGCAGTATTTT,CASSVLGSTDTQYF
TRBV20-1,NA,NA,TRBJ2-5,TGCAGTGCTGCTCGCGACAACAATGAGCAGTACTTC,CSAARDNNEQYF
TRBV7-3,few,NA,TRBJ1-1,TGTGCCAGCAGCTTTACTCAGTTGAACACTGAAGCTTTCTTT,CASSFTQLNTEAFF
TRBV19,NA,TRBD2,TRBJ2-1,TGTGCCAGTAGGATAGCGTCGGAGCGGGGGGAGCAGTTCTTC,CASRIASERGEQFF
TRBV10-1,NA,NA,TRBJ2-3,TGCGCCAGCAGTGATGGGGACGGATCTAGCACAGATACGCAGTATTTT,CASSDGDGSSTDTQYF
TRBV6-2/TRBV6-3,many,TRBD1,TRBJ2-5,TGTGCCACGGACAGGGGGCAAGAGACCCAGTACTTC,CATDRGQETQYF
TRBV9,many,TRBD1,TRBJ1-2,TGTGCCAGCAGCGCCCAGGGACAGGGGGGCTATGGCTACACCTTC,CASSAQGQGGYGYTF
TRBV12-3/TRBV12-4,NA,TRBD1,TRBJ1-5,TGTGCCAGCAGTACCGGGACAGGGCGCGGTCGGTATAGCAATCAGCCCCAGCATTTT,CASSTGTGRGRYSNQPQHF
TRBV16,many,TRBD1,TRBJ2-7,TGTGCCAGCAGCCAATCTTCGGGACAGGGCGAGCAGTACTTC,CASSQSSGQGEQYF
TRBV9,few,NA,TRBJ2-3,TGTACCAGCAGGGAGGGGGACAGCCACACAGATATACAGTATTTT,CTSREGDSHTDIQYF
TRBV19,few,NA,TRBJ2-7,TGTGCCAGTAGTACAAGTAGTGACAGCTCCTACGAGCAGTACTTC,CASSTSSDSSYEQYF
TRBV6-1,many,TRBD2,TRBJ2-7,TGTGCCAGCAAGGGTTACAGCGGGGCCCCCTACGAGCAGTACTTC,CASKGYSGAPYEQYF
TRBV28,few,TRBD1,TRBJ1-5,TGTGCCAGCAGCCGATATACCGGGACAGGGGGAAGCTATGGCAATCAGCCCCAGCATTTT,CASSRYTGTGGSYGNQPQHF
TRBV20-1,few,TRBD1,TRBJ1-1,TGCAGTGCTATGAGGCCGGGACAGCTCAACACTGAAGCTTTCTTT,CSAMRPGQLNTEAFF
TRBV12-3/TRBV12-4,many,NA,TRBJ2-7,TGTGCCAGCAGTCTCGAACACGAGCAGTACTTC,CASSLEHEQYF
TRBV7-2,NA,TRBD1,TRBJ2-7,TGTGCCAGCAGCCATAAACCGGGACAGGGTCGCGAGCAGTACTTC,CASSHKPGQGREQYF
TRBV12-3/TRBV12-4,once,NA,TRBJ1-6,TGTGCCAGCAGCCCGGGACGATCTTCACCCCTCCACTTT,CASSPGRSSPLHF
TRBV7-2,many,NA,TRBJ2-3,TGTGCCAGCAGCGCCCGACAGTCTGGCACAGATACGCAGTATTTT,CASSARQSGTDTQYF
TRBV30,many,NA,TRBJ2-1,TGTGCCTGGAGTGGGTCCAGGGACAATGAGCAGTTCTTC,CAWSGSRDNEQFF
TRBV12-3/TRBV12-4,many,TRBD1,TRBJ1-2,TGTGCCAGCAGTCCGGACAGGGGGATGGGCTACACCTTC,CASSPDRGMGYTF
TRBV12-3/TRBV12-4,many,TRBD1,TRBJ1-5,TGTGCCAGCAGTCGACAGGGGGGGGTCCATCAGCCCCAGCATTTT,CASSRQGGVHQPQHF
TRBV6-2/TRBV6-3,NA,TRBD1,TRBJ1-5,TGTGCCAGCAGTTTTCCGACAGGGCGCGGCAATCAGCCCCAGCATTTT,CASSFPTGRGNQPQHF
TRBV6-1,NA,TRBD2,TRBJ2-3,TGTGCCAGCAGTCTACCGGGGGGGCGGGCAGATACGCAGTATTTT,CASSLPGGRADTQYF
TRBV7-2,NA,NA,TRBJ1-5,TGTGCCAGCAGCCCAACCCAACGTGGGGTTCAGGGGCCCCAGCATTTT,CASSPTQRGVQGPQHF
TRBV12-1,NA,NA,TRBJ1-5,TGTGCCAGCAGCCCCTCCCGGTACAATCAGCCCCAGCATTTT,CASSPSRYNQPQHF
TRBV27,many,NA,TRBJ2-5,TGTGCCAGCAGTTTATCGGGGACACTAGGTCAAGAGACCCAGTACTTC,CASSLSGTLGQETQYF